The 15 T cell receptor beta chains given below trace back to one sample, sequenced in a study of tumor-infiltrating lymphocytes in primary liver carcinoma. It was unsorted whole blood that yielded blood RNA, and germline DNA was also extracted. Starting material of 500 ng total RNA yielded TCR beta cDNA via a constant-region primer. Generation of the TCR beta libraries relied on three nested multiplex PCR rounds using slightly modified ARM-PCR. The two initial PCR rounds, roughly 9 cycles each, used TRBV1-TRBV30 forward and C-beta reverse primers. Using its own MiXCR run on the multiplex PCR reads, TCRdb lists one record per CDR3 protein. Of roughly 330,000 distinct CDR3 sequences in the sample, about two thirds were seen once. The specimen was peripheral blood. These receptors originate from a middle-aged man with primary liver carcinoma and hepatitis B virus infection.

This clonotype was found many times. V usage is TRBV11-2 and J usage is TRBJ2-7; a weak D match, TRBD1 (5 bases). Looked up from germline, CDR1 is SGHAT and CDR2 is FQNNGV. This CDR3 contains 13 residues. V was cut by 2 bases and J by 5 bases, with 10 bases left in between. The CDR3 here is CASSLLRGDEQYF. The DNA of the CDR3 is TGTGCCAGCAGCTTACTAAGGGGTGACGAGCAGTACTTC.

The chain combines TRBV30 with TRBJ2-2; maybe TRBD2 (5 bases). Germline CDR1 GTSNPN, CDR2 SVGIG (reference sequence). The CDR3 extends over 16 amino acids. Trimming stripped 1 base from V and 2 bases from J, with 14 bases between. CDR3 nucleotide sequence: TGTGCCTGGAGTGGGCGGGTGGATCCAAACACCGGGGAGCTGTTTTTT. Its translation: CAWSGRVDPNTGELFF.

The CDR3 region has the DNA TGTGCCAGCAGCCCCCCGGGGAGGGCTAATGAAAAACTGTTTTTT. As protein: CASSPPGRANEKLFF. The rearrangement uses TRBV6-6 and TRBJ1-4, with D hard to call. From germline, CDR1 is MNHNY and CDR2 SVGAGI (reference sequence). CDR3 length equals 15 residues. V was trimmed by 6 bases and J by 3 bases, leaving 14 bases between them.

This clonotype appeared many times. This chain joins TRBV11-2 and TRBJ2-5, with D unresolved. In germline, CDR1 is SGHAT, CDR2 FQNNGV. V gave up 2 bases and J gave up 8 bases, with 15 bases separating them. The CDR3 runs to 14 residues. The chain's CDR3 is CASSLTAAKRTQYF. The CDR3 DNA reads as TGTGCCAGCAGCTTAACGGCAGCCAAGAGAACCCAGTACTTC.

This clonotype was observed at least ten times. The chain employs TRBV4-2 and TRBJ2-1; D could derive from TRBD1 or TRBD2 (5 bases each). The germline CDR1 and CDR2 sequences are LGHNA and YNFKEQ. Trimming removed 0 bases at V and 7 bases at J, with 13 bases between. The CDR3 contains 15 residues. The CDR3 DNA sequence: TGTGCCAGCAGCCAAGATCCCGGGACGCCTAATGAGCAGTTCTTC. The encoded protein is CASSQDPGTPNEQFF.

This clonotype was observed a few times. The rearrangement links TRBV4-1 to TRBJ2-7; D possibly corresponds to TRBD1 (6 bases). This CDR3 comprises 13 residues. The V gene's germline CDR1 is MGHRA and CDR2 YSYEKL. Trimming removed 4 bases at V and 1 base at J, with 8 bases between. The CDR3 spells CASSRGGSYEQYF. The CDR3 bases are TGCGCCAGCAGCCGAGGGGGTTCCTACGAGCAGTACTTC.

This clonotype showed up many times. The rearrangement joins TRBV6-1 to TRBJ1-5; D is uncertain. The CDR3 runs 15 residues. From germline, CDR1 is MNHNS and CDR2 SASEGT. V dropped 5 bases and J dropped 5 bases, with 16 bases sitting between them. The CDR3 sequence is CASSYNSGYYQPQHF. CDR3 DNA sequence: TGTGCCAGCAGTTACAACAGCGGGTATTATCAGCCCCAGCATTTT.

A word on this clonotype: This may stem from a read error, because a much larger clone lies one nucleotide away. V and J are TRBV4-1 and TRBJ2-1; no clear D. The CDR3 is 15 amino acids. Germline V gene data show CDR1 as MGHRA and CDR2 as YSYEKL. The DNA for the CDR3 is TGCGCCAGCAGCCGCACCCCGGCGGTCGGCAATGATCAGTTCTTC. This gives the protein CASSRTPAVGNDQFF.

This chain links TRBV5-5 with TRBJ1-2; possible D gene TRBD1, 5 bases. V lost 0 bases and J lost 4, with 13 bases in between. There are 15 residues in the CDR3. Germline V lookup: CDR1 SGHKS, CDR2 YYEKEE (reference sequence). CDR3 nucleotide sequence: TGTGCCAGCAGCTTGGAGCCGGGACGGAGCTATGGCTACACCTTC. It yields the protein CASSLEPGRSYGYTF.

A single count supports this clonotype. V is TRBV24-1 and J is TRBJ2-1; 8 bases match TRBD2. CDR3 length: 17 residues. Germline V gene lookup returns CDR1 KGHDR and CDR2 SFDVKD. The junction had 12 bases not matched to a gene; V was cut back by 3 bases and J by 6 bases. This chain's CDR3 is CATSDPILAERPNEQFF. Written as DNA, the CDR3 is TGTGCCACCAGTGATCCCATACTAGCGGAACGGCCCAATGAGCAGTTCTTC.

As regards this clonotype: The CDR3 carries no conserved terminal phenylalanine or tryptophan, so it likely arises from a read error. V is TRBV5-1 and J is TRBJ2-1, with 7 bases matching TRBD2. Trimming removed 0 bases from V and 4 bases from J; junction bases left unmatched: 1. Germline values: CDR1 SGHRS, CDR2 YFSETQ. The CDR3 loop spans 14 amino acids. CDR3 coding DNA: TGCGCCAGCAGCTTGGCCGGGAGGTACAATGAGCAGTTCTCC. Translated, it gives CASSLAGRYNEQFS.

Worth noting for this clonotype: This is likely a read error, given that the CDR3 carries no conserved phenylalanine or tryptophan at its end. This chain connects TRBV5-6 to TRBJ1-5, with 8 bases fitting TRBD1. J lost 5 bases, V lost 4 bases, and 11 bases had no gene match. Germline loops: CDR1 SGHDT, CDR2 YYEEEE. This CDR3 has 16 residues. The CDR3 loop reads CASSLRTGRNDQPQHS. Here the CDR3 DNA reads TGTGCCAGCAGCCTCAGGACAGGGAGGAACGATCAGCCCCAGCATTCT.

Details on this clonotype: A much larger clone lies a single base off, so this may be a read error. V is TRBV6-1 and J is TRBJ1-2, with a weak D call TRBD1 (5 bases). V lost 7 bases and J lost 4, with 16 bases in between. This CDR3 region has 14 residues. The germline CDR1 and CDR2 sequences are MNHNS and SASEGT. CDR3 amino acids: CASTGRGGFYGYTF. CDR3 sequence (DNA): TGTGCCAGCACGGGGAGGGGCGGTTTCTATGGCTACACCTTC.

This clonotype was seen once. One end of the junction fails to match germline, which may point to a read error. This chain links TRBV6-5 with TRBJ2-7; D might be TRBD1 or TRBD2, each matching 5 bases. The CDR3 loop spans 15 amino acids. The germline V gene encodes CDR1 MNHEY and CDR2 SVGAGI. In nucleotides, the CDR3 is TGTGCCAGCAGTACCGGGACGGCAAGCTCCTACGAGAAGTACTTC. Residues: CASSTGTASSYEKYF.

Comment on this clonotype: A much larger clone is a single base away; this may be a read error. The chain has TRBV29-1 and TRBJ1-4; the match to TRBD1 covers 11 bases. The CDR3 loop spans 14 amino acids. Germline V lookup: CDR1 SQVTM, CDR2 ANQGSEA. The CDR3 loop reads CRAQSGTGGEKLFF. As DNA, the CDR3 is TGCAGGGCCCAAAGCGGGACAGGGGGGGAAAAACTGTTTTTT. Complete variable domain (other parts from reference TRBV29-1 and TRBJ1-4): SAVISQKPSRDICQRGTSLTIQCQVDSQVTMMFWYRQQPGQSLTLIATANQGSEATYESGFVIDKFPISRPNLTFSTLTVSNMSPEDSSIYLCRAQSGTGGEKLFFGSGTQLSVL.